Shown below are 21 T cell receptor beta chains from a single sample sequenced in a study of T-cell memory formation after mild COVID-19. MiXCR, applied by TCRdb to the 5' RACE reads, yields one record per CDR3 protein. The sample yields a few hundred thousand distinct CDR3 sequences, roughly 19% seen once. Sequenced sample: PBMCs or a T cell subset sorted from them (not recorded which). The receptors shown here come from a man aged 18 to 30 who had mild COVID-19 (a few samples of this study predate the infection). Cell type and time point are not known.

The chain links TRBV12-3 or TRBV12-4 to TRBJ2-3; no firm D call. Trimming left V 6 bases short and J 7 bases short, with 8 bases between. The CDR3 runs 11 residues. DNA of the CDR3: TGTGCCAGCAGAGGGCCTAATACGCAGTATTTT. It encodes CASRGPNTQYF.

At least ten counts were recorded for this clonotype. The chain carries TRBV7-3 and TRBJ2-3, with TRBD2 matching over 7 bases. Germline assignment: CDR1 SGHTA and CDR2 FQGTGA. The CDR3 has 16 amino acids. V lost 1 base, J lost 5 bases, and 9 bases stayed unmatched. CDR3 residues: CASSLNSRGVRDTQYF. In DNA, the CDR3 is TGTGCCAGCAGCTTAAATTCCCGGGGGGTGAGAGATACGCAGTATTTT.

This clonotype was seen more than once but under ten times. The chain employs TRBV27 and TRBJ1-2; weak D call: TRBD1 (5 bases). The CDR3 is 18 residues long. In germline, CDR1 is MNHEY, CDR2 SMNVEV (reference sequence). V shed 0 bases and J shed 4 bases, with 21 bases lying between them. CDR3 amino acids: CASSLSLDTTQRGYGYTF. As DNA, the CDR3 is TGTGCCAGCAGTTTATCGTTGGACACGACCCAACGGGGCTATGGCTACACCTTC.

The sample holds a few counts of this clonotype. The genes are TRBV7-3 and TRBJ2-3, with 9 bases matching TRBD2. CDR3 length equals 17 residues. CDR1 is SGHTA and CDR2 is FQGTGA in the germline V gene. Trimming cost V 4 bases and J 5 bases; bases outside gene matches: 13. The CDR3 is CASSSTGLAGKLDTQYF. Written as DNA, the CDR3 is TGTGCCAGCAGCTCCACGGGACTAGCCGGGAAGTTAGATACGCAGTATTTT.

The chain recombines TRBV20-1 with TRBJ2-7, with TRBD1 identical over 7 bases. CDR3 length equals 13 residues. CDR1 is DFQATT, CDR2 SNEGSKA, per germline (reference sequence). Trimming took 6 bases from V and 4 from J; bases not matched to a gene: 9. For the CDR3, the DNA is TGCAGTGCCCACGGGACAGCTACATACGAGCAGTACGTC. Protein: CSAHGTATYEQYV.

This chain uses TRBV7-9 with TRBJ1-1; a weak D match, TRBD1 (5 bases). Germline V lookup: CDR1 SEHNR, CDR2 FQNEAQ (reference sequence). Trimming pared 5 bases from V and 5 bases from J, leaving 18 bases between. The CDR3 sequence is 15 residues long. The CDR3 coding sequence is TGTGCCAGCAGCCATTTCGGTTGGGGGTCAACTGAAGCTTTCTTT. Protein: CASSHFGWGSTEAFF.

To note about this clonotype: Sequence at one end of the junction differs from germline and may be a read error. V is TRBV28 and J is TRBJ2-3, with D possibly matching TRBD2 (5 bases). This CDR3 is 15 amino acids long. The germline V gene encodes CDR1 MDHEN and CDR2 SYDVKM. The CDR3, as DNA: TGTGCCAGCAGTACGACCGGGGAGCACACATATACGCAGTATTTT. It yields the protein CASSTTGEHTYTQYF.

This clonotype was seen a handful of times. Here the CDR3 reads CASSFPTVNNEQFF. CDR3 nucleotide sequence: TGCGCCAGCAGCTTCCCCACCGTCAACAATGAGCAGTTCTTC. V gene TRBV5-1 combines with J gene TRBJ2-1, with unresolved D. CDR1 is SGHRS and CDR2 is YFSETQ in the germline V gene. This CDR3 has 14 amino acids. Trimming took 2 bases from V and 5 from J, leaving 11 bases between them.

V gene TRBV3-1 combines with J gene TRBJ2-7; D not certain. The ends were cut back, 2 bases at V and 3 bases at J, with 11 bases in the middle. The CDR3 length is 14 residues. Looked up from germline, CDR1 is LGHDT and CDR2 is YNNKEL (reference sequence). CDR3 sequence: CASSQSEQNYEQYF. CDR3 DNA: TGTGCCAGCAGCCAATCAGAGCAGAACTACGAGCAGTACTTC.

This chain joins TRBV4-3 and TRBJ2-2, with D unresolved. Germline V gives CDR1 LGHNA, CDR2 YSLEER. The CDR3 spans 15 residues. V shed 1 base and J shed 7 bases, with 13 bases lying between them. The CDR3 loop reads CASSQAAARIGELFF. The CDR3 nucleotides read TGCGCCAGCAGCCAAGCCGCAGCTAGAATCGGGGAGCTGTTTTTT.

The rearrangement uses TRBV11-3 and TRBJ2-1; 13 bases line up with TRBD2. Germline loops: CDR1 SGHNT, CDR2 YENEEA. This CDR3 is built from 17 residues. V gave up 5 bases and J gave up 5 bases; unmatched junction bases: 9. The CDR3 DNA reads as TGTGCCAGCAGCCGTTCCGGGACTAGCGGGGTTCACAATGAGCAGTTCTTC. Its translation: CASSRSGTSGVHNEQFF.

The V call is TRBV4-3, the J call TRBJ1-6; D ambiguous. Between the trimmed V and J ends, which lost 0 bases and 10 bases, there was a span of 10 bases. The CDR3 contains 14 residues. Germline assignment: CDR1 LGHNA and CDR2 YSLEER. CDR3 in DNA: TGCGCCAGCAGCCAAGATCGGTTCCGGTCACCCCTCCACTTT. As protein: CASSQDRFRSPLHF.

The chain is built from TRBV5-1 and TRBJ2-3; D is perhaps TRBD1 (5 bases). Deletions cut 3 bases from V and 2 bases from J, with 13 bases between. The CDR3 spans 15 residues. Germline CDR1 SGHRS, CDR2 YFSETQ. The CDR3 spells CASSSAGRDTDTQYF. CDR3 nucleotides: TGCGCCAGCAGCTCAGCAGGGCGCGACACAGATACGCAGTATTTT.

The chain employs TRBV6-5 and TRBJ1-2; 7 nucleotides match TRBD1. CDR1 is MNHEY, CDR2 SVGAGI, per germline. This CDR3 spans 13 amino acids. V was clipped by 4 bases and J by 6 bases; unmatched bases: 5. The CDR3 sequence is CASSLTGRHGYTF. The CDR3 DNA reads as TGTGCCAGCAGTTTGACAGGGAGGCATGGCTACACCTTC.

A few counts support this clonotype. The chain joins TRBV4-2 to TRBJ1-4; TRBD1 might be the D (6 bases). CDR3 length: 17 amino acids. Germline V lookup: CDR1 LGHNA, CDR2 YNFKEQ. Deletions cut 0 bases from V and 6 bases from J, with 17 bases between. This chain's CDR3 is CASSQDWGGRGDEKLFF. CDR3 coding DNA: TGTGCCAGCAGCCAAGATTGGGGGGGGCGCGGAGATGAAAAACTGTTTTTT.

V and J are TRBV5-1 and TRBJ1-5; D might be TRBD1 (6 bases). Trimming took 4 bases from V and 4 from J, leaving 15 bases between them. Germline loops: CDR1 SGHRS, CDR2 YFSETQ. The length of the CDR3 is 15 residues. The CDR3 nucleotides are TGCGCCAGCAGCGTCTTAGGGGGAACAAATCAGCCCCAGCATTTT. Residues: CASSVLGGTNQPQHF.

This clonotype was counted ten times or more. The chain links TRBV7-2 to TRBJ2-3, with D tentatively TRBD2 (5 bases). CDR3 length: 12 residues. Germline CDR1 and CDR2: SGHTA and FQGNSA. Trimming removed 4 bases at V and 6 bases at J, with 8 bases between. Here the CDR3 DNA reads TGTGCCAGCAGCTCATGGAGGGATACGCAGTATTTT. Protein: CASSSWRDTQYF. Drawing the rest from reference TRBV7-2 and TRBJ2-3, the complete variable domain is GAGVSQSPSNKVTEKGKDVELRCDPISGHTALYWYRQSLGQGLEFLIYFQGNSAPDKSGLPSDRFSAERTGGSVSTLTIQRTQQEDSAVYLCASSSWRDTQYFGPGTRLTVL.

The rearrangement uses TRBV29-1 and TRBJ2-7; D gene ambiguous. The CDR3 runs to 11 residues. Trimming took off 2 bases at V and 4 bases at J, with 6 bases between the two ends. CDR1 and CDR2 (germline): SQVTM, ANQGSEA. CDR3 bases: TGCAGCGTTGAATGGAATTACGAGCAGTACTTC. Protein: CSVEWNYEQYF.

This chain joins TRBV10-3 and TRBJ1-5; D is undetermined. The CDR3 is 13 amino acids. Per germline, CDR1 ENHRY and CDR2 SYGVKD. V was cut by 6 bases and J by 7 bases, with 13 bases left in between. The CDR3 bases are TGTGCCATCAGGGACGTCTCAGGACAGCCCCAGCATTTT. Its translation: CAIRDVSGQPQHF.

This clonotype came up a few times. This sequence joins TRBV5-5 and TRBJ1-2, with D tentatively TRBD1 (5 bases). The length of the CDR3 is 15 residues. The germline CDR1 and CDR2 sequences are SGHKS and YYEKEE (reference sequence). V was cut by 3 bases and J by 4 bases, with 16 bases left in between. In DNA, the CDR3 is TGTGCCAGCAGCTCGCGGGACCCGAGAGTCTATGGCTACACCTTC. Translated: CASSSRDPRVYGYTF.

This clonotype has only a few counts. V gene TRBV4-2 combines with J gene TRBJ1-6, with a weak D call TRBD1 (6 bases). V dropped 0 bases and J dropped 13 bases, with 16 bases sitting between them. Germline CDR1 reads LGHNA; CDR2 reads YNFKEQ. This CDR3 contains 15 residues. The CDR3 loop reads CASSQDGGQGRPLHF. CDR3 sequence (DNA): TGTGCCAGCAGCCAAGATGGGGGGCAGGGGAGGCCCCTCCACTTT.